The rows below give T cell receptor beta chains drawn from one sample of a study of memory CD4+ T cells and cytomegalovirus serostatus. The protocol was immunoSEQ multiplex PCR, while the TCRdb copy is restricted to in-frame clones and leaves out a portion. Of about 50,000 clones detected, around 76% appear once; the ten largest clones hold approximately 0.44%. Sequenced: memory CD4+ T cells from blood. These receptors originate from an adult in good health and CMV-seronegative. Each CDR3 is given with its conserved first and last residue. The D gene is left open where the match is weak. Clone size, where shown, is once, few, many, or a class for clones that have expanded.

once	TRBD2	TRBV5-6	TRBJ2-3	CASSVTSGYTDTQYF	TGTGCCAGCAGCGTGACTAGCGGTTACACAGATACGCAGTATTTT
-	TRBD2	TRBV2	TRBJ2-2	CASRKASGARGELFF	TGTGCCAGCAGGAAGGCTAGCGGGGCCCGCGGGGAGCTGTTTTTT
-	-	TRBV5-4	TRBJ1-1	CASSLLIGDTEAFF	TGTGCCAGCAGCTTGCTGATTGGGGACACTGAAGCTTTCTTT
-	TRBD2	TRBV7-2	TRBJ2-7	CASSFGTSGGAFAYEQYF	TGTGCCAGCAGCTTCGGGACTAGCGGGGGGGCATTTGCCTACGAGCAGTACTTC
few	-	TRBV19	TRBJ2-2	CASRPTGNTGELFF	TGTGCCAGTAGACCGACAGGGAACACCGGGGAGCTGTTTTTT
-	-	TRBV9	TRBJ2-2	CASSVVTGTGELFF	TGTGCCAGCAGCGTAGTTACTGGGACCGGGGAGCTGTTTTTT
once	TRBD1	TRBV11-1	TRBJ2-7	CASSRWGQGEQYF	TGTGCCAGCAGCCGATGGGGACAGGGCGAGCAGTACTTC
-	-	TRBV5-1	TRBJ1-6	CASTGSDNSPLHF	TGCGCCAGCACCGGGAGCGACAATTCACCCCTCCACTTT
-	TRBD2	TRBV28	TRBJ2-1	CASSRLAGVRNEQFF	TGTGCCAGCAGCCGACTAGCGGGGGTGAGAAATGAGCAGTTCTTC
once	-	TRBV18	TRBJ1-3	CASSPDSLSSGNTIYF	TGTGCCAGCTCACCAGACAGCTTGAGCTCTGGAAACACCATATATTTT
once	TRBD1	TRBV29-1	TRBJ2-2	CSVRQGGNTGELFF	TGCAGCGTCCGACAGGGGGGAAACACCGGGGAGCTGTTTTTT
-	-	TRBV6-1	TRBJ2-7	CASSLVPYEQYF	TGTGCCAGCAGTCTCGTTCCCTACGAGCAGTACTTC
-	-	TRBV7-9	TRBJ1-3	CASSLANPTGAYF	TGTGCCAGCAGCTTAGCGAACCCCACAGGAGCGTATTTT
few	-	TRBV30	TRBJ1-1	CAWSRDTSNTEAFF	TGTGCCTGGAGTCGGGACACCTCGAACACTGAAGCTTTCTTT
-	TRBD1	TRBV28	TRBJ1-2	CASSPLDRGSLYGYTF	TGTGCCAGCAGTCCCTTAGACAGGGGTTCCCTCTATGGCTACACCTTC
-	-	TRBV6-1	TRBJ1-6	CASGTGTNNSPLHF	TGTGCCAGCGGAACCGGGACAAATAATTCACCCCTCCACTTT
-	TRBD1	TRBV6-6	TRBJ2-7	CASSYGTGKTQHEQYF	TGTGCCAGCAGTTACGGGACAGGGAAAACTCAACACGAGCAGTACTTC
-	-	TRBV2	TRBJ2-6	CASSEVGPGANVLTF	TGTGCCAGCAGTGAAGTGGGGCCGGGGGCCAACGTCCTGACTTTC
-	TRBD1	TRBV6-5	TRBJ1-3	CASSPAGTGPNTIYF	TGTGCCAGCAGTCCTGCCGGGACAGGGCCTAACACCATATATTTT
few	TRBD1	TRBV19	TRBJ1-1	CASSSLTGRGGSEAFF	TGTGCCAGTAGTTCCTTGACAGGGCGCGGTGGGTCTGAAGCTTTCTTT
-	-	TRBV28	TRBJ1-3	CASSPGGVGNTIYF	TGTGCCAGCAGCCCCGGGGGGGTTGGAAACACCATATATTTT
-	-	TRBV27	TRBJ1-3	CASRPRALSGNTIYF	TGTGCCAGCAGGCCGAGGGCTTTATCTGGAAACACCATATATTTT
-	-	TRBV2	TRBJ1-3	CASSNLGGGNTIYF	TGTGCCAGCAGTAACCTTGGTGGGGGAAACACCATATATTTT
-	-	TRBV30	TRBJ2-2	CAWSWGDGELFF	TGTGCCTGGAGTTGGGGAGACGGGGAGCTGTTTTTT
once	TRBD1	TRBV19	TRBJ1-5	CASSIRQGLVPDQPQHF	TGTGCCAGTAGTATAAGACAGGGTCTGGTTCCGGATCAGCCCCAGCATTTT
-	-	TRBV21-1	TRBJ2-7	CASTTHRGYEQYF	TGTGCCAGCACCACACACCGGGGCTACGAGCAGTACTTC
-	-	TRBV5-4	TRBJ2-3	CASSSAQDHTDTQYF	TGTGCCAGCAGCTCGGCGCAAGACCACACAGATACGCAGTATTTT
-	TRBD1	TRBV28	TRBJ1-2	CASSSLGTGYGYGYTF	TGTGCCAGCAGTTCTCTAGGGACAGGGTACGGCTATGGCTACACCTTC
-	-	TRBV30	TRBJ2-3	CAWSGQSTDTQYF	TGTGCCTGGAGTGGACAAAGCACAGATACGCAGTATTTT
-	-	TRBV2	TRBJ2-1	CASSGDRRNEQFF	TGTGCCAGCAGTGGGGACCGTAGGAATGAGCAGTTCTTC
-	-	TRBV9	TRBJ2-5	CASSVGAARAAETQYF	TGTGCCAGCAGCGTAGGAGCCGCGAGGGCAGCAGAGACCCAGTACTTC
-	TRBD1	TRBV19	TRBJ1-5	CASSIIGQGGQPQHF	TGTGCCAGTAGTATTATTGGACAGGGCGGTCAGCCCCAGCATTTT
-	TRBD1	TRBV5-6	TRBJ1-1	CASSTGTGRRNTEAFF	TGTGCCAGCAGCACCGGGACAGGGCGTCGGAACACTGAAGCTTTCTTT
-	-	TRBV5-6	TRBJ1-2	CASSLPSNYGYTF	TGTGCCAGCAGCCTCCCATCGAACTATGGCTACACCTTC
once	-	TRBV19	TRBJ2-4	CASSIQAGAGIQYF	TGTGCCAGTAGTATCCAGGCGGGGGCGGGCATTCAGTACTTC
few	TRBD1	TRBV19	TRBJ2-2	CASSPQVTGNSNTGELFF	TGTGCCAGTAGTCCCCAAGTGACAGGGAATTCGAACACCGGGGAGCTGTTTTTT
-	-	TRBV9	TRBJ2-7	CASSVDGTDYYEQYF	TGTGCCAGCAGCGTAGACGGGACGGACTACTACGAGCAGTACTTC
-	-	TRBV2	TRBJ1-4	CASSREEKLFF	TGTGCCAGCAGCCGGGAGGAAAAACTGTTTTTT
-	-	TRBV7-7	TRBJ2-5	CASSPGRNIEGTQYF	TGTGCTAGCAGCCCCGGACGGAATATTGAGGGGACCCAGTACTTC
-	-	TRBV29-1	TRBJ2-7	CSVPARGAEQYF	TGCAGCGTTCCCGCTAGGGGAGCCGAGCAGTACTTC